The 30 T cell receptor beta chains given below trace back to one sample, sequenced in a study of blood T cell repertoires in COVID-19 (dated by TCRdb to the early 2020s). Library preparation employed the immunoSEQ multiplex PCR assay. The table comes from immuneACCESS by way of TCRdb, which keeps in-frame sequences with V and J called. Part of the clones is missing from these tables; in studies checked, under half for an unresolved V gene and the rest for unknown reasons. The sample table records about 200,000 clones; 85% of these occur just once. Clones ranked in the top ten supply 18% of the sample. Sequenced material: PBMCs or T cells enriched from blood (not recorded which). The receptors come from a man aged 40-49 years who had recovered from COVID-19.

This sequence joins TRBV11-2 and TRBJ1-5; D is unclear. Germline V gene data show CDR1 as SGHAT and CDR2 as FQNNGV. Trimming stripped 1 base from V and 7 bases from J, with 8 bases between. The CDR3 is made up of 13 amino acids. This CDR3 is CASSLGERQPQHF. The DNA for the CDR3 is TGTGCCAGCAGCTTAGGAGAGCGGCAGCCCCAGCATTTT.

The rearrangement joins TRBV29-1 to TRBJ2-3, with 9 nucleotides matching TRBD2. With 3 bases clipped from V and 5 bases from J, the junction kept 6 bases outside the gene matches. The CDR3 has 14 residues. CDR1 and CDR2 from the germline V gene are SQVTM and ANQGSEA. CDR3 in amino acids: CSVEREGVGDTQYF. DNA for the CDR3: TGCAGCGTTGAGCGGGAGGGAGTCGGAGATACGCAGTATTTT.

V is TRBV7-8 and J is TRBJ1-2, with D possibly being TRBD1 (5 bases). The V gene lost 2 bases and the J gene lost 4 bases, with 14 bases spanning the gap. The germline V gene encodes CDR1 SGHVS and CDR2 FQNEAQ. CDR3 length: 15 residues. CDR3 residues: CASSLRLAGGYGYTF. The DNA for the CDR3 is TGTGCCAGCAGCTTACGGCTAGCCGGGGGCTATGGCTACACCTTC. The whole variable domain, remainder taken from reference TRBV7-8 and TRBJ1-2, is GAGVSQSPRYKVAKRGQDVALRCDPISGHVSLFWYQQALGQGPEFLTYFQNEAQLDKSGLPSDRFFAERPEGSVSTLKIQRTQQEDSAVYLCASSLRLAGGYGYTFGSGTRLTVV.

J is TRBJ2-3 and V is TRBV5-1; 7 bases agree with TRBD1. The CDR3 spans 15 residues. V lost 3 bases to trimming and J lost 2 bases; unmatched junction nucleotides: 6. CDR1 is SGHRS, CDR2 YFSETQ, per germline. The CDR3 nucleotides are TGCGCCAGCAGCTCTCCGGGACAGTTCACAGATACGCAGTATTTT. It codes for CASSSPGQFTDTQYF.

This clone was seen more than once but under ten times. The chain employs TRBV14 and TRBJ1-1; D remains unclear. The germline V and J ends were trimmed by 3 bases and 1 base, with 6 bases remaining between them. Germline CDR1 reads SGHDN; CDR2 reads FVKESK. The CDR3 has 13 amino acids. The CDR3 here is CASSQSQNTEAFF. The CDR3 coding sequence is TGTGCCAGCAGCCAGTCCCAGAACACTGAAGCTTTCTTT.

J is TRBJ2-7 and V is TRBV21-1; TRBD1 is taken as the D call from the table, unchecked against the DNA. TRBV21-1 is a pseudogene segment. The CDR3 loop spans 15 amino acids. The CDR3: CASSQGPKKSYEQYF. The DNA of the CDR3 is TGTGCCAGCAGCCAGGGCCCCAAGAAATCCTACGAGCAGTACTTC.

The rearrangement uses TRBV28 and TRBJ2-7, with TRBD1 identical over 7 bases. Unmatched junction bases numbered 4, after V lost 6 bases and J lost 2 bases. In germline, CDR1 is MDHEN, CDR2 SYDVKM. The CDR3 is 13 residues long. The CDR3 sequence: CASRTGPTYEQYF. DNA of the CDR3: TGTGCCAGCAGGACAGGGCCCACCTACGAGCAGTACTTC.

The rearrangement joins TRBV4-1 to TRBJ2-3; perhaps TRBD2 as D (6 bases). V dropped 1 base and J dropped 11 bases, with 16 bases sitting between them. CDR1 and CDR2 (germline): MGHRA, YSYEKL. This CDR3 has 14 amino acids. The chain's CDR3 is CASSQGIRRGKQYF. CDR3 DNA sequence: TGCGCCAGCAGCCAAGGAATCCGCCGGGGGAAGCAGTATTTT.

This chain uses TRBV30 with TRBJ2-3; the D gene is possibly TRBD2 (6 bases). V was pared by 3 bases and J by 2 bases, with 15 bases between. CDR1 GTSNPN and CDR2 SVGIG come from the germline V gene (reference sequence). The CDR3 sequence is 15 residues long. The chain's CDR3 is CAWRNPGLLTDTQYF. CDR3 coding DNA: TGTGCCTGGAGGAATCCGGGACTGCTCACAGATACGCAGTATTTT. Full variable domain (missing parts from reference TRBV30 and TRBJ2-3): SQTIHQWPATLVQPVGSPLSLECTVEGTSNPNLYWYRQAAGRGLQLLFYSVGIGQISSEVPQNLSASRPQDRQFILSSKKLLLSDSGFYLCAWRNPGLLTDTQYFGPGTRLTVL.

J is TRBJ1-4 and V is TRBV5-1; D call uncertain. CDR1 SGHRS and CDR2 YFSETQ come from the germline V gene. Trimming stripped 0 bases from V and 5 bases from J, with 8 bases between. This CDR3 has 14 amino acids. CDR3: CASSLGHGNEKLFF. The CDR3 DNA follows: TGCGCCAGCAGCTTGGGACATGGGAATGAAAAACTGTTTTTT.

The rearrangement links TRBV6-2 or TRBV6-3 to TRBJ2-7; possible D gene TRBD2, 6 bases. CDR3 size: 14 residues. Germline V gives CDR1 MNHEY, CDR2 SVGEGT. Trimming took off 4 bases at V and 3 bases at J, with 13 bases between the two ends. For the CDR3, the DNA is TGTGCCAGCAGTTCCCCCGGGACTTACTACGAGCAGTACTTC. Translation: CASSSPGTYYEQYF.

Remarks on this clone: The same CDR3 also results from other DNA sequences found in this sample. The chain is built from TRBV5-4 and TRBJ1-2, with 10 bases aligning to TRBD1. The CDR3 sequence is 13 residues long. The ends lost 4 bases at V and 8 bases at J; junction bases unmatched: 5. The germline CDR1 and CDR2 sequences are SGHNT and YYREEE (reference sequence). In DNA form, the CDR3 reads TGTGCCAGCAGCGTTGACAGGGGGCGCGGCTACACCTTC. It specifies CASSVDRGRGYTF. Together with reference TRBV5-4 and TRBJ1-2, the CDR3 gives the full variable domain: ETGVTQSPTHLIKTRGQQVTLRCSSQSGHNTVSWYQQALGQGPQFIFQYYREEENGRGNFPPRFSGLQFPNYSSELNVNALELDDSALYLCASSVDRGRGYTFGSGTRLTVV.

This chain joins TRBV5-3 and TRBJ2-3; D perhaps matches TRBD2 (6 bases). TRBV5-3 is noted as an ORF with a role that remains uncertain. V was shortened by 4 bases and J by 7 bases, with 25 bases between the two germline ends. This CDR3 contains 17 residues. CDR3 in amino acids: CARSSLKDHGSEYTQYF. In DNA form, the CDR3 reads TGTGCCAGAAGCAGCTTAAAGGACCACGGGAGTGAGTATACGCAGTATTTT.

The chain couples TRBV29-1 to TRBJ1-1; D perhaps matches TRBD1 (6 bases). V lost 2 bases and J 1 base, leaving 8 bases between the germline ends. The CDR3 length is 13 residues. Germline CDR1 reads SQVTM; CDR2 reads ANQGSEA. The CDR3 nucleotides are TGCAGCGTTGAACCACAGGGGAACACTGAAGCTTTCTTT. The encoded protein is CSVEPQGNTEAFF.

The V and J genes are TRBV20-1 and TRBJ1-4; D is ambiguous. The germline gives CDR1 DFQATT, CDR2 SNEGSKA (reference sequence). Trimming removed 3 bases from V and 6 bases from J, with 17 bases in between. The CDR3 loop spans 15 amino acids. CDR3 residues: CSASYSGPPYEKLFF. CDR3 sequence (DNA): TGCAGTGCTAGTTATTCAGGCCCACCTTATGAAAAACTGTTTTTT.

The rearrangement links TRBV7-2 to TRBJ2-7, with 9 bases aligning to TRBD2. The CDR3 totals 15 residues. The ends lost 2 bases at V and 4 bases at J; junction bases unmatched: 6. CDR1 and CDR2 from the germline V gene are SGHTA and FQGNSA. The CDR3 DNA sequence: TGTGCCAGCAGCTTATACGGGACTAGCTTGTACGAGCAGTACTTC. As protein: CASSLYGTSLYEQYF.

The chain couples TRBV4-1 to TRBJ1-5; 8 bases match TRBD1. V lost 0 bases and J lost 7; bases outside the gene matches: 5. The CDR3 is made up of 15 amino acids. Looked up from germline, CDR1 is MGHRA and CDR2 is YSYEKL. Here the CDR3 DNA reads TGCGCCAGCAGCCAAGAAGGACAGGGTGGCCAGCCCCAGCATTTT. It encodes CASSQEGQGGQPQHF.

The chain uses TRBV4-3 and TRBJ1-2, with D perhaps matching TRBD1 (5 bases). Deletions cut 1 base from V and 3 bases from J, with 12 bases between. Germline CDR1 LGHNA, CDR2 YSLEER. This CDR3 contains 15 residues. CDR3 amino acids: CASSQGWGSYYGYTF. In nucleotides, the CDR3 is TGCGCCAGCAGCCAAGGATGGGGCAGCTACTATGGCTACACCTTC.

The chain is built from TRBV19 and TRBJ2-7; D remains ambiguous. This CDR3 region has 13 residues. V lost 7 bases, J lost 2 bases, and 12 bases lay in between. CDR1 is LNHDA, CDR2 SQIVND, per germline (reference sequence). CDR3 DNA sequence: TGTGCCAGTATCCATCGAGAGGCCTACGAGCAGTACTTC. Its translation is CASIHREAYEQYF.

V usage is TRBV6-5 and J usage is TRBJ2-1, with a tentative D call TRBD2 (5 bases). Looked up from germline, CDR1 is MNHEY and CDR2 is SVGAGI. CDR3 length: 13 amino acids. V was cut by 2 bases and J by 3 bases, with 5 bases left in between. The CDR3 protein is CASSYRDYNEQFF. The CDR3 DNA follows: TGTGCCAGCAGTTACCGGGACTACAATGAGCAGTTCTTC.

The V call is TRBV9, the J call TRBJ2-7; D is perhaps TRBD1 (6 bases). The CDR3 contains 13 residues. The V gene's germline CDR1 is SGDLS and CDR2 YYNGEE. V was cut by 0 bases and J by 5 bases, with 9 bases left in between. In DNA form, the CDR3 reads TGTGCCAGCAGCGTAGAGGGGGTGAACGAGCAGTACTTC. It is translated as CASSVEGVNEQYF.

The chain links TRBV4-3 to TRBJ2-3; D may be TRBD1 (8 bases). With 0 bases removed from V and 6 bases from J, the gap between germline ends came to 13 bases. This CDR3 is built from 15 residues. The germline V gene encodes CDR1 LGHNA and CDR2 YSLEER. This CDR3 is CASSQDDRGGDTQYF. The CDR3 DNA reads TGCGCCAGCAGCCAAGATGACAGGGGAGGGGATACGCAGTATTTT.

The rearrangement joins TRBV18 to TRBJ1-2; 7 bases are a match to TRBD1. CDR1 and CDR2 (germline): KGHSH, LQKENI. The V gene end was trimmed by 3 bases and the J gene end by 3 bases; junction bases not matched to a gene: 1. CDR3 size: 13 residues. DNA for the CDR3: TGTGCCAGCTCACCCGGGACAGACTATGGCTACACCTTC. It encodes CASSPGTDYGYTF.

This chain joins TRBV9 and TRBJ1-3; maybe TRBD1 (6 bases). V was pared by 4 bases and J by 0 bases, with 14 bases between. Germline V gene sequence: CDR1 SGDLS, CDR2 YYNGEE. This CDR3 region has 16 residues. CDR3 DNA sequence: TGTGCCAGCAGCCCTAGACAGGAAAGCTCTGGAAACACCATATATTTT. It codes for CASSPRQESSGNTIYF.

In DNA, the CDR3 is TGTGCCAGCAGTTTATCGACAGGGATCTCACCCCTCCACTTT. It encodes CASSLSTGISPLHF. The chain uses TRBV27 and TRBJ1-6; TRBD1 aligns across 7 bases. Losses at the gene ends were 0 bases for V and 10 bases for J; bases not matched to a gene: 3. The germline gives CDR1 MNHEY, CDR2 SMNVEV (reference sequence). The CDR3 loop spans 14 amino acids.

The rearrangement links TRBV6-5 to TRBJ2-7, with TRBD2 matching over 7 bases. The ends lost 5 bases at V and 3 bases at J; junction bases unmatched: 7. Germline V gene lookup returns CDR1 MNHEY and CDR2 SVGAGI. CDR3 size: 14 residues. This chain's CDR3 is CASSNAGTNYEQYF. The CDR3 coding sequence is TGTGCCAGCAGTAACGCCGGGACTAACTACGAGCAGTACTTC.

The V and J genes are TRBV7-9 and TRBJ2-1, with TRBD2 matching over 10 bases. The CDR3 contains 16 residues. The germline V gene has CDR1 SEHNR and CDR2 FQNEAQ (reference sequence). Trimming cost V 3 bases and J 5 bases; bases outside gene matches: 7. CDR3 sequence reads: CASSFSSSGSHNEQFF. CDR3 nucleotides: TGTGCCAGCAGCTTCTCGTCTAGCGGGAGCCACAATGAGCAGTTCTTC.

This chain joins TRBV7-9 and TRBJ2-7, with D maybe TRBD2 (5 bases). There are 14 residues in the CDR3. Trimming left V 5 bases short and J 2 bases short, with 13 bases between. In germline, CDR1 is SEHNR, CDR2 FQNEAQ (reference sequence). CDR3 sequence: CASSPARGTYEQYF. CDR3 sequence (DNA): TGTGCCAGCAGCCCCGCCCGGGGAACCTACGAGCAGTACTTC.

This sequence joins TRBV4-2 and TRBJ2-2; 13 bases are shared with TRBD2. CDR3 length: 18 amino acids. Germline V gene lookup returns CDR1 LGHNA and CDR2 YNFKEQ. V shed 4 bases, J shed 4 bases, and the junction held 9 bases outside the gene matches. CDR3 in amino acids: CASSPEPGLAGPTGELFF. The DNA of the CDR3 is TGTGCCAGCAGCCCGGAGCCGGGACTAGCGGGGCCCACCGGGGAGCTGTTTTTT.

The CDR3 nucleotides are TGTGCCAGCTCACCAGGGGGCCTGGGCTACGAGCAGTACTTC. Protein: CASSPGGLGYEQYF. This chain connects TRBV18 to TRBJ2-7, with D possibly being TRBD1 (6 bases). Looked up from germline, CDR1 is KGHSH and CDR2 is LQKENI. Deletions cut 2 bases from V and 3 bases from J, with 11 bases between. CDR3 size: 14 residues.